A single sample gave rise to the 20 T cell receptor beta chains below, sequenced in a study of T-cell memory formation after mild COVID-19. TCRdb independently ran MiXCR on the 5' RACE reads; one entry per CDR3 protein. The sample holds about 250,000 distinct CDR3 sequences, over 15% seen once. Source material: PBMCs or a T cell subset sorted from them (not recorded which). The receptors derive from a man younger than 30 who had mild COVID-19 (a few samples of this study predate the infection). Cell type and time point are not known.

This clonotype has only a few counts. V is TRBV6-5 and J is TRBJ1-5; the D is unclear. Germline assignment: CDR1 MNHEY and CDR2 SVGAGI. This CDR3 spans 14 amino acids. The germline V and J ends were trimmed by 6 bases and 2 bases, with 11 bases remaining between them. In DNA form, the CDR3 reads TGTGCCAGCAGCCGAGCGGTGGGCAATCAGCCCCAGCATTTT. It yields the protein CASSRAVGNQPQHF.

The V and J genes are TRBV10-3 and TRBJ2-1; 8 nucleotides line up with TRBD2. The CDR3 covers 15 residues. V shed 10 bases and J 4 bases; nucleotides not matched to a gene: 12. From germline, CDR1 is ENHRY and CDR2 SYGVKD. The CDR3 DNA reads TGTGCCACGAACCCGGGGGGGGCCCAATACAATGAGCAGTTCTTC. As protein: CATNPGGAQYNEQFF.

This clonotype has only a few counts. CDR3 residues: CASRPGTGLNSPLHF. CDR3 nucleotides: TGTGCCAGCAGGCCCGGGACAGGGCTCAATTCACCCCTCCACTTT. The rearrangement joins TRBV12-3 or TRBV12-4 to TRBJ1-6; 9 nucleotides align to TRBD1. The CDR3 is made up of 15 amino acids. After removal of 6 bases from V and 7 bases from J, the junction contained 7 bases not matched to a gene.

In this sample, this clonotype turned up a few times. The chain links TRBV5-1 to TRBJ1-2; 7 nucleotides agree with TRBD1. The CDR3 covers 17 residues. The J segment lost 0 bases and the V segment lost 5 bases, leaving 13 bases of the junction unmatched. Germline V gives CDR1 SGHRS, CDR2 YFSETQ. The CDR3 region is CASRPGTAHFPNYGYTF. CDR3 coding DNA: TGCGCCAGCAGACCCGGGACAGCCCATTTTCCTAACTATGGCTACACCTTC.

This clonotype was recorded many times. V is TRBV12-3 or TRBV12-4 and J is TRBJ2-7, with TRBD2 identical over 10 bases. J was trimmed by 2 bases and V by 5 bases; bases with no gene match: 9. The length of the CDR3 is 16 residues. The CDR3 coding sequence is TGTGCCAGCAGTCCCTCTAGCGGGGGCAATCCCTACGAGCAGTACTTC. This codes for CASSPSSGGNPYEQYF.

This clonotype was seen only a few times. The chain couples TRBV9 to TRBJ2-4; D is unresolved. Germline V CDR1 and CDR2: SGDLS, YYNGEE. Trimming took off 0 bases at V and 5 bases at J, with 6 bases between the two ends. The CDR3 length is 13 residues. CDR3 residues: CASSVGVENIQYF. CDR3 sequence (DNA): TGTGCCAGCAGCGTAGGGGTGGAAAACATTCAGTACTTC.

The chain couples TRBV7-2 to TRBJ1-1; TRBD1 might be the D (6 bases). Germline V gene lookup returns CDR1 SGHTA and CDR2 FQGNSA. The germline V and J ends were trimmed by 5 bases and 1 base, with 11 bases remaining between them. This CDR3 region has 14 residues. The CDR3, as DNA: TGTGCCAGCAGCCAAACGGGGGCGAACACTGAAGCTTTCTTT. Translated, it gives CASSQTGANTEAFF. The full variable domain, in which reference TRBV7-2 and TRBJ1-1 provide the parts outside the CDR3, is GAGVSQSPSNKVTEKGKDVELRCDPISGHTALYWYRQSLGQGLEFLIYFQGNSAPDKSGLPSDRFSAERTGGSVSTLTIQRTQQEDSAVYLCASSQTGANTEAFFGQGTRLTVV.

The rearrangement joins TRBV12-3 or TRBV12-4 to TRBJ2-4, with no clear D. V shed 3 bases and J shed 4 bases, with 4 bases lying between them. CDR3 size: 12 residues. CDR3 sequence: CASSFSKNIQYF. CDR3 DNA sequence: TGTGCCAGCAGTTTCTCGAAAAACATTCAGTACTTC.

This chain connects TRBV7-3 to TRBJ2-5; 8 nucleotides agree with TRBD1. The V and J ends lost 5 bases and 5 bases, in that order; junction bases with no gene match: 10. The CDR3 runs to 15 residues. Germline-derived CDR1 and CDR2 are SGHTA and FQGTGA. The CDR3, as DNA: TGTGCCAGCAGCAAAAGGACAGGGTCGTCCGAGACCCAGTACTTC. Protein product: CASSKRTGSSETQYF.

This clonotype has at least ten counts. The chain carries TRBV5-1 and TRBJ2-3, with D uncertain. The CDR3 has 14 amino acids. V lost 5 bases, J lost 3 bases, and 13 bases lay in between. CDR1 is SGHRS and CDR2 is YFSETQ in the germline V gene. Here the CDR3 reads CASRVFWGTDTQYF. Here the CDR3 DNA reads TGCGCCAGCAGAGTGTTTTGGGGTACAGATACGCAGTATTTT.

This clonotype has just a few counts. The chain links TRBV12-3 or TRBV12-4 to TRBJ1-1, with TRBD1 as a possible D gene (5 bases). The CDR3 has 14 residues. Deletions cut 3 bases from V and 2 bases from J, with 10 bases between. CDR3 nucleotides: TGTGCCAGCAGTTTTGATAGGGGAAACACTGAAGCTTTCTTT. This encodes CASSFDRGNTEAFF.

J is TRBJ2-5 and V is TRBV5-1; D possibly corresponds to TRBD2 (5 bases). CDR1 and CDR2 (germline): SGHRS, YFSETQ. Deletions cut 0 bases from V and 4 bases from J, with 13 bases between. The CDR3 extends over 15 amino acids. The CDR3 DNA follows: TGCGCCAGCAGCTTGGAGGCGGGCCCGGGAGAGACCCAGTACTTC. Translating it yields CASSLEAGPGETQYF.

This clonotype occurred a few times. The DNA of the CDR3 is TGTGCCAGCAGTCCCTTCGGACAGCCCCAGCATTTT. Translating it yields CASSPFGQPQHF. The V and J genes are TRBV6-2 or TRBV6-3 and TRBJ1-5; D gene unclear. The V gene lost 5 bases and the J gene lost 7 bases, with 9 bases spanning the gap. The CDR3 length is 12 residues. Germline-derived CDR1 and CDR2 are MNHEY and SVGEGT.

The chain employs TRBV2 and TRBJ2-2, with 7 bases lining up with TRBD1. Germline V gene data show CDR1 as SNHLY and CDR2 as FYNNEI. With 5 bases clipped from V and 9 bases from J, the junction kept 9 bases outside the gene matches. This CDR3 contains 14 residues. For the CDR3, the DNA is TGTGCCAGCAGTACTCTACAGGGGAGTTGGGAGCTGTTTTTT. Translation gives CASSTLQGSWELFF.

Only a few counts were recorded for this clonotype. The chain employs TRBV4-3 and TRBJ2-7; a weak D match, TRBD2 (5 bases). This CDR3 has 15 amino acids. Trimming pared 0 bases from V and 3 bases from J, leaving 12 bases between. Germline CDR1 reads LGHNA; CDR2 reads YSLEER. The CDR3 here is CASSQDFERDYEQYF. The CDR3 DNA reads as TGCGCCAGCAGCCAAGATTTTGAGAGGGACTACGAGCAGTACTTC.

This clonotype was seen a few times. This sequence joins TRBV7-2 and TRBJ2-7; 10 positions agree with TRBD1. CDR1 is SGHTA, CDR2 FQGNSA, per germline. J lost 3 bases, V lost 6 bases, and 8 bases had no gene match. The CDR3 is 15 residues long. DNA of the CDR3: TGTGCCAGCAGAACTACGGGACAGGGGAGCTACGAGCAGTACTTC. This codes for CASRTTGQGSYEQYF.

This clonotype occurred many times. The rearrangement links TRBV5-6 to TRBJ1-5; no firm D call. Per the germline V gene, CDR1 is SGHDT and CDR2 is YYEEEE. The CDR3 is 13 residues long. Between the trimmed V and J ends, which lost 4 bases and 7 bases, there was a span of 12 bases. Here the CDR3 DNA reads TGTGCCAGCAGCGAAAACTTACACCAGCCCCAGCATTTT. Its translation is CASSENLHQPQHF.

The CDR3 loop is CASSFQGDGYTF. CDR3 bases: TGCGCCAGCAGCTTTCAGGGAGATGGCTACACCTTC. The chain links TRBV5-1 to TRBJ1-2, with D tentatively TRBD1 (5 bases). V lost 2 bases and J lost 6, with 8 bases in between. Germline CDR1 and CDR2: SGHRS and YFSETQ. The CDR3 extends over 12 amino acids. Drawing the rest from reference TRBV5-1 and TRBJ1-2, the complete variable domain is KAGVTQTPRYLIKTRGQQVTLSCSPISGHRSVSWYQQTPGQGLQFLFEYFSETQRNKGNFPGRFSGRQFSNSRSEMNVSTLELGDSALYLCASSFQGDGYTFGSGTRLTVV.

This clonotype was observed many times. The chain joins TRBV11-2 to TRBJ2-7; 8 nucleotides line up with TRBD1. Germline lookup yields CDR1 SGHAT and CDR2 FQNNGV. The length of the CDR3 is 13 residues. The V segment lost 5 bases and the J segment 6 bases; nucleotides outside the gene matches: 6. CDR3 amino acids: CASSTTGVGEQYV. CDR3 DNA: TGTGCCAGCAGCACGACAGGGGTAGGCGAGCAGTACGTC.

This clonotype was seen a few times. The CDR3 region has the DNA TGCGCCAGCAGCTTGATCAGTCCGGGAACTAATGAAAAACTGTTTTTT. It is translated as CASSLISPGTNEKLFF. The rearrangement links TRBV5-1 to TRBJ1-4; D not certain. The CDR3 sequence is 16 residues long. Germline V CDR1 and CDR2: SGHRS, YFSETQ. Trimming pared 1 base from V and 1 base from J, leaving 11 bases between.